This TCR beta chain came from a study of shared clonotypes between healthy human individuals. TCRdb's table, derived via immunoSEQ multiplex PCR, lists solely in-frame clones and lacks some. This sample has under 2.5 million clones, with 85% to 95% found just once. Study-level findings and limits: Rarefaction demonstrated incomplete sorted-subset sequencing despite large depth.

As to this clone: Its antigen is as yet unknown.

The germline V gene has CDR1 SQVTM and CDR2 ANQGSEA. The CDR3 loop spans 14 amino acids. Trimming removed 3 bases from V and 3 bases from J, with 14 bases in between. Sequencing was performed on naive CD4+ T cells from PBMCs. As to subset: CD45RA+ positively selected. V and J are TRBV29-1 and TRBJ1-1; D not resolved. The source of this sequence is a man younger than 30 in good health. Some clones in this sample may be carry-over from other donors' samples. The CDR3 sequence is CSVDRRVAYTEAFF. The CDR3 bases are TGCAGCGTTGATAGGAGGGTGGCTTACACTGAAGCTTTCTTT.